These 5 T cell receptor beta chains were all obtained from the same sample, sequenced in a study of cytomegalovirus exposure and HLA in healthy donors. Primers for the PCR totalled 60 Vbeta and 13 Jbeta. The data were produced by immunoSEQ multiplex PCR, yet TCRdb's version contains in-frame clones alone and is incomplete. The repertoire consists of approximately 120,000 clones, with around 75% occurring once and the leading ten covering more than 7%. Sequencing input: PBMCs. The receptors originated from a woman aged 45-65 years in good health and CMV-seropositive.

This chain uses TRBV5-6 with TRBJ2-1, with 7 bases lining up with TRBD1. Germline V CDR1 and CDR2: SGHDT, YYEEEE. Germline trimming cut 4 bases from V and 1 base from J; bases unmatched to any gene: 8. The CDR3 covers 16 residues. CDR3 bases: TGTGCCAGCAGCACTAGACAGGGAATGTCCTACAATGAGCAGTTCTTC. Protein sequence: CASSTRQGMSYNEQFF.

The genes are TRBV5-1 and TRBJ2-7, with D possibly matching TRBD1 (6 bases). CDR1 SGHRS and CDR2 YFSETQ come from the germline V gene. The CDR3 totals 16 residues. V lost 4 bases to trimming and J lost 0 bases, with 17 bases between them. CDR3 DNA: TGCGCCAGCAGCCCTGGAGACAGGTATAGCTCCTACGAGCAGTACTTC. It encodes CASSPGDRYSSYEQYF.

The chain has TRBV5-1 and TRBJ2-3; no clear D. Germline loops: CDR1 SGHRS, CDR2 YFSETQ. The CDR3 spans 14 residues. The V end lost 4 bases, the J end lost 3 bases, and 12 bases lay between the germline ends. CDR3: CASSQARLTDTQYF. CDR3 coding DNA: TGCGCCAGCAGCCAAGCGAGATTGACAGATACGCAGTATTTT.

The V call is TRBV9, the J call TRBJ2-2; 11 positions match TRBD2. CDR1 and CDR2 (germline): SGDLS, YYNGEE. The CDR3 contains 17 residues. V shed 4 bases, J shed 0 bases, and the junction held 5 bases outside the gene matches. CDR3 nucleotide sequence: TGTGCCAGCAGCTTAAGGACTAGCGGGCCGAACACCGGGGAGCTGTTTTTT. This gives the protein CASSLRTSGPNTGELFF.

The chain carries TRBV19 and TRBJ2-1; TRBD1 matches 9 bases. V was clipped by 6 bases and J by 8 bases; unmatched bases: 8. The CDR3 is 14 amino acids. Germline assignment: CDR1 LNHDA and CDR2 SQIVND (reference sequence). The CDR3 DNA reads TGTGCCAGTAGCAGTGGGACAGGGTTTCATGAGCAGTTCTTC. As protein: CASSSGTGFHEQFF.